This TCR beta chain was identified during a study of Ad26.COV2.S vaccination and SARS-CoV-2 variants. At the level of the study: Intramuscular Ad26.COV2.S doses were given once or twice, 56 days apart.

As for treatment: around 19 received Ad26.COV2.S at low or high dose, single or two shots; 5 received placebo; per-sample allocation not given. Each sample was drawn 63 days after the first injection (of vaccine or placebo). The V and J ends lost 3 bases and 6 bases, in that order; junction bases with no gene match: 7. The CDR3 runs 16 residues. Germline lookup yields CDR1 SGHDT and CDR2 YYEEEE. Produced via immunoSEQ multiplex PCR; TCRdb's table is partial and in-frame only. The table lists about 470,000 clones, 90% of them singletons, with approximately 4.3% in the top ten. This rearrangement joins TRBV5-6 to TRBJ2-2; TRBD1 matches at 11 bases. Material: peripheral blood, obtained in a trial of Ad26.COV2.S vaccine versus placebo. This receptor was obtained from a person aged 18-65 years who received the Ad26.COV2.S COVID-19 vaccine or a placebo. Here the CDR3 reads CASSSVPGQGAGELFF. For the CDR3, the DNA is TGTGCCAGCAGCTCCGTCCCGGGACAGGGGGCCGGGGAGCTGTTTTTT.